Sequencing of this T cell receptor beta chain was carried out in a study of blood T cell repertoires in COVID-19. This CDR3 is built from 14 residues. The J segment lost 14 bases and the V segment lost 2 bases, leaving 11 bases of the junction unmatched. Germline CDR1 and CDR2: SGHAT and FQNNGV. In the authors' methods: Estimation of nucleated cell counts was performed using reference gene primer amplification. The table came from immunoSEQ multiplex PCR; TCRdb's copy has only in-frame clones and leaves some out. The V and J calls and the clone size are those of that table, but D and trimming were determined from the DNA. The sample holds 300,000 to 400,000 clones, approximately 89% seen once.

The rearrangement uses TRBV11-2 and TRBJ1-4, with 7 positions matching TRBD1. This receptor was obtained from a woman between 18 and 29 years old who had recovered from COVID-19. Sequenced material: peripheral blood. The CDR3 spells CASSLNLAGGDLFF. The CDR3 DNA follows: TGTGCCAGCAGCTTAAATCTTGCAGGGGGTGACCTGTTTTTT.